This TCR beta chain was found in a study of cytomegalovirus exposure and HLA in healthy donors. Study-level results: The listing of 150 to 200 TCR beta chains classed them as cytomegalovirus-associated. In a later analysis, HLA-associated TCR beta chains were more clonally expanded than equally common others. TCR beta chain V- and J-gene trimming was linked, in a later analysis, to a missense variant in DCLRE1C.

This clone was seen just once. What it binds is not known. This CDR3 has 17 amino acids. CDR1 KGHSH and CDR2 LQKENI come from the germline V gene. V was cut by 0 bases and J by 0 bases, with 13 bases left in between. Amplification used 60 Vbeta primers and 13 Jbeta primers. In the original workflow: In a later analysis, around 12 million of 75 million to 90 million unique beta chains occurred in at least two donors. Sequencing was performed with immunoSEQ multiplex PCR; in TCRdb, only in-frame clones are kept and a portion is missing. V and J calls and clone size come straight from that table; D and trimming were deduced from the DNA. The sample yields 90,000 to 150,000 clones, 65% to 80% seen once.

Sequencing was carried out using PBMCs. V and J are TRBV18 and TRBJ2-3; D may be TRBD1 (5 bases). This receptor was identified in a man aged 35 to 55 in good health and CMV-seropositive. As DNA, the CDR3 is TGTGCCAGCTCACCACCGTCCCAGGGTACTAGCACAGATACGCAGTATTTT. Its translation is CASSPPSQGTSTDTQYF.